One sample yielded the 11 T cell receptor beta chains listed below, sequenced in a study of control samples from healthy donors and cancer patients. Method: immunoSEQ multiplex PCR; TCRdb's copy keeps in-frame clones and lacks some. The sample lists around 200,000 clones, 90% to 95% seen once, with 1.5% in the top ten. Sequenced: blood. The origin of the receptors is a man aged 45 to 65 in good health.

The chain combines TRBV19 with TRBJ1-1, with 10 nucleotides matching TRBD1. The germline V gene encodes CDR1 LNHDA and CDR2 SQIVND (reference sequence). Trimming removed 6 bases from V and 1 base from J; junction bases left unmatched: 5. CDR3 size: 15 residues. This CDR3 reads CASRTGGSGNTEAFF. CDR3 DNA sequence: TGTGCCAGTAGGACAGGGGGCAGTGGGAACACTGAAGCTTTCTTT.

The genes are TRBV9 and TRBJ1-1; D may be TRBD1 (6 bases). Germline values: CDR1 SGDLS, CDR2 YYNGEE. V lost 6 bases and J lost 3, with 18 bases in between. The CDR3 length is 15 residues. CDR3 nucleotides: TGTGCCAGCAAACCAGGGGCGGAGGGTTACACTGAAGCTTTCTTT. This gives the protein CASKPGAEGYTEAFF.

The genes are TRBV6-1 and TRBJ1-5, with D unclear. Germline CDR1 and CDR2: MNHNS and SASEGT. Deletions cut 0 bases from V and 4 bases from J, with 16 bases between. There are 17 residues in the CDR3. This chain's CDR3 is CASSEASLGSHNQPQHF. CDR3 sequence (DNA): TGTGCCAGCAGTGAAGCTAGTCTTGGCAGTCATAATCAGCCCCAGCATTTT.

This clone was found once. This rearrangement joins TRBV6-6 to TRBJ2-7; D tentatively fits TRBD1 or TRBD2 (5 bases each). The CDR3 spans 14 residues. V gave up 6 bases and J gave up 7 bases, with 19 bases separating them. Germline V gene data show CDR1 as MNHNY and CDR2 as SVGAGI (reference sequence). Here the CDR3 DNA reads TGTGCCAGCAGACCCACGGGGCAGGGTGGGGAGCAGTACTTC. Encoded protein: CASRPTGQGGEQYF.

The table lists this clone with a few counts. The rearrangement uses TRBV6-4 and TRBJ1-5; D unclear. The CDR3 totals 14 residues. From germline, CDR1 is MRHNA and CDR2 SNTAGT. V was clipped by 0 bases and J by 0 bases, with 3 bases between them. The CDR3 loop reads CASSDSHSNQPQHF. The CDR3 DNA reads TGTGCCAGCAGTGACTCCCATAGCAATCAGCCCCAGCATTTT.

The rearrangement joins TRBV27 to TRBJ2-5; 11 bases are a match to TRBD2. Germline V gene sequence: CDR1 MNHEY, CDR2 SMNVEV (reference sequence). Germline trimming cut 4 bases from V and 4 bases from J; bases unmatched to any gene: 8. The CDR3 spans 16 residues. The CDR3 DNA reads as TGTGCCAGCAGTTCCCGACTAGCGGGGCGTCTAGAGACCCAGTACTTC. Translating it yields CASSSRLAGRLETQYF.

In DNA form, the CDR3 reads TGTGCCAGCAGCAGAATCCGGGCGAAGGGGCGGGCCGGCCAAGAGACCCAGTACTTC. This gives the protein CASSRIRAKGRAGQETQYF. This chain connects TRBV7-9 to TRBJ2-5, with D tentatively TRBD1 or TRBD2 (5 bases each). The CDR3 contains 19 residues. V shed 5 bases and J shed 1 base, with 26 bases lying between them. Germline values: CDR1 SEHNR, CDR2 FQNEAQ (reference sequence).

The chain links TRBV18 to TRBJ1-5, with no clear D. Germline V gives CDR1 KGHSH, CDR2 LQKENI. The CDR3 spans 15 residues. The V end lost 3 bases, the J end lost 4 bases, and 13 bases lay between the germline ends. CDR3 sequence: CASSPVGSPNQPQHF. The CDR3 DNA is TGTGCCAGCTCACCCGTGGGGAGCCCGAATCAGCCCCAGCATTTT.

Written as DNA, the CDR3 is TGTGCCAGCAGCTTCTCGAGCCCCGGGAGCACAGATACGCAGTATTTT. It is translated as CASSFSSPGSTDTQYF. The rearrangement uses TRBV5-4 and TRBJ2-3, with D uncertain. V shed 2 bases and J shed 0 bases, with 13 bases lying between them. Germline assignment: CDR1 SGHNT and CDR2 YYREEE (reference sequence). The length of the CDR3 is 16 residues. Supplemented by reference TRBV5-4 and TRBJ2-3, the full variable domain reads ETGVTQSPTHLIKTRGQQVTLRCSSQSGHNTVSWYQQALGQGPQFIFQYYREEENGRGNFPPRFSGLQFPNYSSELNVNALELDDSALYLCASSFSSPGSTDTQYFGPGTRLTVL.

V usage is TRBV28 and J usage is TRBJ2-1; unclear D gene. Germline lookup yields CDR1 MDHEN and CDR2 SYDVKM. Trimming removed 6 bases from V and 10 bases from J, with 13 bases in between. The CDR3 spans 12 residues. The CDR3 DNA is TGTGCCAGCAGGGTCTCCGGGCGCGAGCAGTTCTTC. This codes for CASRVSGREQFF.

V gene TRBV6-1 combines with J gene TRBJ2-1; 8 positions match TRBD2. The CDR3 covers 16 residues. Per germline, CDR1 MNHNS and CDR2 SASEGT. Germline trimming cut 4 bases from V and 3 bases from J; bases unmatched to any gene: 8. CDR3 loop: CASSVPIAGSYNEQFF. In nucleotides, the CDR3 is TGTGCCAGCAGTGTACCAATAGCGGGGAGCTACAATGAGCAGTTCTTC.